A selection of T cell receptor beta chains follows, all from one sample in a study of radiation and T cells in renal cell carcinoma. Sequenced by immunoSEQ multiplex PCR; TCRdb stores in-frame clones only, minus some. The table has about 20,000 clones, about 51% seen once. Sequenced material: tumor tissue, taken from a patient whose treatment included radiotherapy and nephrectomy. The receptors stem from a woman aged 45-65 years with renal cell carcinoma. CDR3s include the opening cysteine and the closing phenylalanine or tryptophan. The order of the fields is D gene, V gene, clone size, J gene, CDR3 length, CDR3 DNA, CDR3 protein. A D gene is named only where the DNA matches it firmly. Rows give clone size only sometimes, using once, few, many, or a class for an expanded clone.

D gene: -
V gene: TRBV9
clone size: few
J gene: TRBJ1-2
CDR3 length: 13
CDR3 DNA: TGTGCCAGCAGCCCCCCTCTAGCTGATGGCTACACCTTC
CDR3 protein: CASSPPLADGYTF

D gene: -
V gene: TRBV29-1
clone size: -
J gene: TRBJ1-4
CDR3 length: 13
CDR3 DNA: TGCAGCGTTGCCCGGGGCGGGGATGAAAAACTGTTTTTT
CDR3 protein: CSVARGGDEKLFF

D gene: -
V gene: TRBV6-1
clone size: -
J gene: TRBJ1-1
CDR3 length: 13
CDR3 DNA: TGTGCCAGCAACAGAGGGGGTTGGACTGAAGCTTTCTTT
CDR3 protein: CASNRGGWTEAFF

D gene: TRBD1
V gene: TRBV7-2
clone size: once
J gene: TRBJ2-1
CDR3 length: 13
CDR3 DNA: TGTGCCAGCAGCTCGACAGGGACGGGTGAGCAGTTCTTC
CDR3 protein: CASSSTGTGEQFF

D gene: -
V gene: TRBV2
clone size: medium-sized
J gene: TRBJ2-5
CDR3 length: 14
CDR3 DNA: TGTGCCAGCGGAGGGGGAGGGGAGGTAGAGACCCAGTACTTC
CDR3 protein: CASGGGGEVETQYF

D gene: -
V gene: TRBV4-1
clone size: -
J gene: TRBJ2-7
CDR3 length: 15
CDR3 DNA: TGCGCCAGCAGCCAAGATAGGTTGGGGGACGACGAGCAGTACTTC
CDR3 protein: CASSQDRLGDDEQYF

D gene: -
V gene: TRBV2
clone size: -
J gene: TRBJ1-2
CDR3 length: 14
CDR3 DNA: TGTGCCAGCAGTTTTCCCACAGGGATGGAAGGCTACACCTTC
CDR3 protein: CASSFPTGMEGYTF

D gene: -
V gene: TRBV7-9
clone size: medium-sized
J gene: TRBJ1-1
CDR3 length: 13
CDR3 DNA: TGTGCCAGCAGCTTTAACCGGAACACTGAAGCTTTCTTT
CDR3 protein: CASSFNRNTEAFF

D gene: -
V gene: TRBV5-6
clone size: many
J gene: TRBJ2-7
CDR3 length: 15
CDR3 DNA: TGTGCCAGCAGCTTGGGGGACACAGGGAAAAGGGAGCAGTACTTC
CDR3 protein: CASSLGDTGKREQYF

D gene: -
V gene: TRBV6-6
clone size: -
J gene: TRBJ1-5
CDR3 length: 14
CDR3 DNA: TGTGCCAGCAGACCCACAGGGCGTAATCAGCCCCAGCATTTT
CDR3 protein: CASRPTGRNQPQHF

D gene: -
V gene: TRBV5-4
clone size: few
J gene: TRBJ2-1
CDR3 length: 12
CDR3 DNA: TGTGCCAGCAGCCATATCAGCAATGAGCAGTTCTTC
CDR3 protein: CASSHISNEQFF

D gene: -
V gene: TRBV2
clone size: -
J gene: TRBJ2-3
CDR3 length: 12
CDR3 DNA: TGTGCCAGCAGTGTCAGTCGCTTAACGCAGTATTTT
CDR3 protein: CASSVSRLTQYF

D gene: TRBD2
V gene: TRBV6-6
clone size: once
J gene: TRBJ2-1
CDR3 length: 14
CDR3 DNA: TGTGCCAGCAGCCCCGGACTAGCCGAGGAAGAGCAGTTCTTC
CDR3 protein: CASSPGLAEEEQFF

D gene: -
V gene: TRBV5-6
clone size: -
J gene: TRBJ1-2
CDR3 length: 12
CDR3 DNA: TGTGCCAGCAGCTCCGACAGACATGGCTACACCTTC
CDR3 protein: CASSSDRHGYTF

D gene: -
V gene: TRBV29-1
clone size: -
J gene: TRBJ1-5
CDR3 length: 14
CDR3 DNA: TGCAGCGCCCTCGGGGCCGGGGGCAATCAGCCCCAGCATTTT
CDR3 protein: CSALGAGGNQPQHF

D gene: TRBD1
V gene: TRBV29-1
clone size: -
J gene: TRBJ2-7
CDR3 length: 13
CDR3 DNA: TGCAGCGTTAGGACAGGGCCCTTGGGCGAGCAGTACTTC
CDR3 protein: CSVRTGPLGEQYF

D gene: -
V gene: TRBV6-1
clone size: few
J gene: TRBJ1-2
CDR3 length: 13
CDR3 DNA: TGTGCCAGCACCCTCAGGACTAACTATGGCTACACCTTC
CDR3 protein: CASTLRTNYGYTF

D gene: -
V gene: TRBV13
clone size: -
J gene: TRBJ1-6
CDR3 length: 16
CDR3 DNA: TGTGCCAGCAGCCTCCTACCTCAGAGTATTAATTCACCCCTCCACTTT
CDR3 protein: CASSLLPQSINSPLHF

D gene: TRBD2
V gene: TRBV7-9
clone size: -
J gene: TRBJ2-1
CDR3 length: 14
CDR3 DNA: TGTGCCAGCAGGCTAGCGGGGGGCCAGGATGAGCAGTTCTTC
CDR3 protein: CASRLAGGQDEQFF

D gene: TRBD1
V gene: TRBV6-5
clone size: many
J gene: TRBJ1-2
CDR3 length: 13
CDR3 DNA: TGTGCCAGCGGGACAGGGCGAATCTATGGCTACACCTTC
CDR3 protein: CASGTGRIYGYTF

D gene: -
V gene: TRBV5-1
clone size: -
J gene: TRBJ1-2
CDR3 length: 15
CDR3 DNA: TGCGCCAGCAGCTTGGAGGGACAAGCGATATATGGCTACACCTTC
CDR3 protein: CASSLEGQAIYGYTF

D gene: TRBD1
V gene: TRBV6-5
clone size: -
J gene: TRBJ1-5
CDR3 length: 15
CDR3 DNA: TGTGCCAGCAGACGACAGGGGGCAGGAGGACAGCCCCAGCATTTT
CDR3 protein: CASRRQGAGGQPQHF

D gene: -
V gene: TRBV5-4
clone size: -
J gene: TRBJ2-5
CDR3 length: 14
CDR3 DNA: TGTGCCAGCAGCTTTGGGGGGGGCCGAGAGACCCAGTACTTC
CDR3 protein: CASSFGGGRETQYF

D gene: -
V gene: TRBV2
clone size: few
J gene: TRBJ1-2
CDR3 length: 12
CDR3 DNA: TGTGCCAGCAGTGAGGGAGGGATCGGCTACACCTTC
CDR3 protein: CASSEGGIGYTF

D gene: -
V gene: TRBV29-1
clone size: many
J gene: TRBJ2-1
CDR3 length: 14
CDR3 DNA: TGCAGCGTTGATAGGGTCTACGCGGTCGGCGAGCAGTTCTTC
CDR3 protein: CSVDRVYAVGEQFF

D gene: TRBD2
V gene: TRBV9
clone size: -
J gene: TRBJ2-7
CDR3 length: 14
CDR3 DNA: TGTGCCAGCAGCGTAGAAAGCGGGGGGGACGAGCAGTACTTC
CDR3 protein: CASSVESGGDEQYF

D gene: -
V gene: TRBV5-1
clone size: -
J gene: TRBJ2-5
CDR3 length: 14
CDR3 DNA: TGCGCCAGCAGCTTGTCAGGGCAGATCGAGACCCAGTACTTC
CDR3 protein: CASSLSGQIETQYF

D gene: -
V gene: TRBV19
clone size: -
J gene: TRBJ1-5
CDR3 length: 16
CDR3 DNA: TGTGCCAGTAGTATAGGTTTAACAGGCGAAAATCAGCCCCAGCATTTT
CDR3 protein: CASSIGLTGENQPQHF

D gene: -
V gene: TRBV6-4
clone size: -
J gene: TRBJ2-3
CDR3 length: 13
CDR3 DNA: TGTGCCAGGAGCGGGCGGGACACAGATACGCAGTATTTT
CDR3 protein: CARSGRDTDTQYF

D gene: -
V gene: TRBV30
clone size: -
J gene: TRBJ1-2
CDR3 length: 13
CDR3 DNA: TGTGCCTCCCCCCAGGCGTCTAACTATGGCTACACCTTC
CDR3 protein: CASPQASNYGYTF

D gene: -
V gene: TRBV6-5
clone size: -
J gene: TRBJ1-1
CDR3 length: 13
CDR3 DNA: TGTGCCAGCAGTTACTCACGGGGCCGTGGAGCTTTCTTT
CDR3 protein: CASSYSRGRGAFF

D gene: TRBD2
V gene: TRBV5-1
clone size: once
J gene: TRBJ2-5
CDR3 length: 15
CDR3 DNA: TGCGCCAGCAGTTCTCTAGCGGGGGATCAAGAGACCCAGTACTTC
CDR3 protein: CASSSLAGDQETQYF

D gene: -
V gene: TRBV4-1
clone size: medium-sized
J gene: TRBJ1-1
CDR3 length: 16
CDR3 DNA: TGCGCCAGCAGCCAAGAGGTTGCAGCCATGAACACTGAAGCTTTCTTT
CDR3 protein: CASSQEVAAMNTEAFF

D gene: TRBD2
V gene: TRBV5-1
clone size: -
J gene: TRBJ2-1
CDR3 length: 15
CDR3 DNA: TGCGCCAGCAGCTCGGGACTAGCGGGGGACAATGAGCAGTTCTTC
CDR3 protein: CASSSGLAGDNEQFF

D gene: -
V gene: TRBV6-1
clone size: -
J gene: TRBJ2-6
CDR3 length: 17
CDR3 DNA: TGTGCCAGCAGTGATTGGCCCAGGAACTCTGGGGCCAACGTCCTGACTTTC
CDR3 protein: CASSDWPRNSGANVLTF